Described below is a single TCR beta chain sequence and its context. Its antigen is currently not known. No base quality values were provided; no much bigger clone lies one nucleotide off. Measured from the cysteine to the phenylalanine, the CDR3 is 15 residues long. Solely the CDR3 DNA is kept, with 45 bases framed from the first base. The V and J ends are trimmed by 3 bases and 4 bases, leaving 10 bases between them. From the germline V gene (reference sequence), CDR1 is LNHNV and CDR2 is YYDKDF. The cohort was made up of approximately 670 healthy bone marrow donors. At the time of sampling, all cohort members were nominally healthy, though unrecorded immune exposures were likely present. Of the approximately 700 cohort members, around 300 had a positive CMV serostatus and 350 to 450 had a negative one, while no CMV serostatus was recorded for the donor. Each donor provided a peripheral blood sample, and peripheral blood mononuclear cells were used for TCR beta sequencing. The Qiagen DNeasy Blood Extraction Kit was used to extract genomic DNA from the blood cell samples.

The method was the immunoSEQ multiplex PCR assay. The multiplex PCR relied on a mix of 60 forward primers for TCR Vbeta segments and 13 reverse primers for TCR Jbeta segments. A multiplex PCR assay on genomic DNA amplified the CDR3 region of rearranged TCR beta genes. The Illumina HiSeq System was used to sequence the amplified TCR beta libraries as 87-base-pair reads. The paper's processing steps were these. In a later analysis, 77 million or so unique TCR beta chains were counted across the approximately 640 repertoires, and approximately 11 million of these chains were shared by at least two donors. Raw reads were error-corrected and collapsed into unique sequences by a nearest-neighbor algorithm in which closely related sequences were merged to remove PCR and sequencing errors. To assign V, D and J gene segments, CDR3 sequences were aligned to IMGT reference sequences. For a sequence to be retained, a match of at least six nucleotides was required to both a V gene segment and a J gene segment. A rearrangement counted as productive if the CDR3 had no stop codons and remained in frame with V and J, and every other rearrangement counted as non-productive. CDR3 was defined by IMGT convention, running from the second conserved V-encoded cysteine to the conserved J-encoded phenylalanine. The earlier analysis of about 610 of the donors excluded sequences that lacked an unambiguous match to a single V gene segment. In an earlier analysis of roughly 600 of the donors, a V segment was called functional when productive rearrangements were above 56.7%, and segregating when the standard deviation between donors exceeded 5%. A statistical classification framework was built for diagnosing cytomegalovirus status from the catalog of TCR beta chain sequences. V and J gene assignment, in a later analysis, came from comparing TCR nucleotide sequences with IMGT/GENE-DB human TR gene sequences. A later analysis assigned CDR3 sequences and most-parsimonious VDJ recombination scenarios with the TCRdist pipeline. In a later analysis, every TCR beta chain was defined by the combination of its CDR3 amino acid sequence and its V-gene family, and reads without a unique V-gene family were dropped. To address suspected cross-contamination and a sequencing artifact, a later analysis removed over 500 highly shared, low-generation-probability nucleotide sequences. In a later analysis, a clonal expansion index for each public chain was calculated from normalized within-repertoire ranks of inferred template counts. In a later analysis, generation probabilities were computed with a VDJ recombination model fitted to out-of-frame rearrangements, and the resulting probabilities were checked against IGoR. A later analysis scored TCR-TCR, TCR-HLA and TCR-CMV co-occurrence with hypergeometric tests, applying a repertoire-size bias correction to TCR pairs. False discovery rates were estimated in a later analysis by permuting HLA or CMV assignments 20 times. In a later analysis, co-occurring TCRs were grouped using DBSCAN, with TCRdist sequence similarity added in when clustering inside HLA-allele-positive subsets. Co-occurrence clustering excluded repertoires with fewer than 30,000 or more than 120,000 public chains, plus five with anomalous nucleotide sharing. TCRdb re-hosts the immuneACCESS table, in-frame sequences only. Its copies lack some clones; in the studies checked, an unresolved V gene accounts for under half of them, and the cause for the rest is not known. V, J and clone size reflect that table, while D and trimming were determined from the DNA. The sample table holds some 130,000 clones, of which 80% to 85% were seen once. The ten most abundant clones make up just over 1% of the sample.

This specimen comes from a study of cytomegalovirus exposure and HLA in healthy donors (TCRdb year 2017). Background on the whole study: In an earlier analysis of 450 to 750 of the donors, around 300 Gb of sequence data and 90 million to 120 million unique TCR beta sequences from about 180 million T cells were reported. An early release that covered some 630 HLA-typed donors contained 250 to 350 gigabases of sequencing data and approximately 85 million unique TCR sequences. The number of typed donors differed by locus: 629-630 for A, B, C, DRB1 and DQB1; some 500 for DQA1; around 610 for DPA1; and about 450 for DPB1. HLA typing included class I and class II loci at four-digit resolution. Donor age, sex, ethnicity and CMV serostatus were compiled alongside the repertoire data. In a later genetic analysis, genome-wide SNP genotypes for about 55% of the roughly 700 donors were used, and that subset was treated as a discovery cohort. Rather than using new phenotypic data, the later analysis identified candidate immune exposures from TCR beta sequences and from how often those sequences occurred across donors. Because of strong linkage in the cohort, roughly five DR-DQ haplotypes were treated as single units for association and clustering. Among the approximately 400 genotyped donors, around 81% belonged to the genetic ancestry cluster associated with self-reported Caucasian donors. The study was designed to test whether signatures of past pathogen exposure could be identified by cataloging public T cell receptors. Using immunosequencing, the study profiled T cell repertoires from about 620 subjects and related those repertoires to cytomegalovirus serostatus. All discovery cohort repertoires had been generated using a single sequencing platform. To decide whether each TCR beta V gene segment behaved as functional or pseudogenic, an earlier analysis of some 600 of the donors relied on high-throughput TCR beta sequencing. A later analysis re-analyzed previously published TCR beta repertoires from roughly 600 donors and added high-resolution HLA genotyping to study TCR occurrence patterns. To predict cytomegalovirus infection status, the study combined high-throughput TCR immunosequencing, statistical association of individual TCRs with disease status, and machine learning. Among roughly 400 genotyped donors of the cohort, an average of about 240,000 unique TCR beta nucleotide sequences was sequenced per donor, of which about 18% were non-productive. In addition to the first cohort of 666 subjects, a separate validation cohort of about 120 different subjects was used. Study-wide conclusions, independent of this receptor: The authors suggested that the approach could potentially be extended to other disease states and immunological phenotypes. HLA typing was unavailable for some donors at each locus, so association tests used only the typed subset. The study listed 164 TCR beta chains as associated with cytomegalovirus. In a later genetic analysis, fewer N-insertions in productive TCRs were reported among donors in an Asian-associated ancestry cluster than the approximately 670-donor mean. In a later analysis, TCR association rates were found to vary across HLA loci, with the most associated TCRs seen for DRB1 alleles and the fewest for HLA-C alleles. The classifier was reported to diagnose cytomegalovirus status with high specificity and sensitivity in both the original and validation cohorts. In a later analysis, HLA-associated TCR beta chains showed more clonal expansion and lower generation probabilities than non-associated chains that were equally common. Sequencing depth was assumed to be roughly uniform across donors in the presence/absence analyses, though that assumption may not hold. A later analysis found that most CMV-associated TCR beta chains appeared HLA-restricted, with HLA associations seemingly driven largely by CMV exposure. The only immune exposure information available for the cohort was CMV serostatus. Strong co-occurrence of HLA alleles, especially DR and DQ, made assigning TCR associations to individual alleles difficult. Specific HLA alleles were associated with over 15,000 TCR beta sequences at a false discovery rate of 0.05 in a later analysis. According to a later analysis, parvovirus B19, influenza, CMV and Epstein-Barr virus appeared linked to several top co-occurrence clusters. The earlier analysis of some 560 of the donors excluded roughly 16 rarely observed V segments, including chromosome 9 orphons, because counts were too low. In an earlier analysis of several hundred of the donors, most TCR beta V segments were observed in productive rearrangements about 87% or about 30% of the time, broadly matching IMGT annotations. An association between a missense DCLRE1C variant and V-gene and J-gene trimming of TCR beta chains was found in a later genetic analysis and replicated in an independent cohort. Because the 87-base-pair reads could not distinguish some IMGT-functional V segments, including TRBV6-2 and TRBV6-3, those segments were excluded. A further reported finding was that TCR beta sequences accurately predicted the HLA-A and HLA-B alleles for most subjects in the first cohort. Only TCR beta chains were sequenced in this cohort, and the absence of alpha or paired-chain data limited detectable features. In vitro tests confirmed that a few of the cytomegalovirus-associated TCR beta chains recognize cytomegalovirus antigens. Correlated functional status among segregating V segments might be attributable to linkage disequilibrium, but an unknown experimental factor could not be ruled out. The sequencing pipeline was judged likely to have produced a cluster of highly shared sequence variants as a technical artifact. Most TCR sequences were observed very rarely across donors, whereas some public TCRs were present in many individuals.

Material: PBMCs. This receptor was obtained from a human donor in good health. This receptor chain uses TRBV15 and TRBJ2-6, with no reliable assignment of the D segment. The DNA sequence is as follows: TGTGCCACCAGCAGGAGTACCTGGGGGGCCAACGTCCTGACTTTC. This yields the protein CATSRSTWGANVLTF.